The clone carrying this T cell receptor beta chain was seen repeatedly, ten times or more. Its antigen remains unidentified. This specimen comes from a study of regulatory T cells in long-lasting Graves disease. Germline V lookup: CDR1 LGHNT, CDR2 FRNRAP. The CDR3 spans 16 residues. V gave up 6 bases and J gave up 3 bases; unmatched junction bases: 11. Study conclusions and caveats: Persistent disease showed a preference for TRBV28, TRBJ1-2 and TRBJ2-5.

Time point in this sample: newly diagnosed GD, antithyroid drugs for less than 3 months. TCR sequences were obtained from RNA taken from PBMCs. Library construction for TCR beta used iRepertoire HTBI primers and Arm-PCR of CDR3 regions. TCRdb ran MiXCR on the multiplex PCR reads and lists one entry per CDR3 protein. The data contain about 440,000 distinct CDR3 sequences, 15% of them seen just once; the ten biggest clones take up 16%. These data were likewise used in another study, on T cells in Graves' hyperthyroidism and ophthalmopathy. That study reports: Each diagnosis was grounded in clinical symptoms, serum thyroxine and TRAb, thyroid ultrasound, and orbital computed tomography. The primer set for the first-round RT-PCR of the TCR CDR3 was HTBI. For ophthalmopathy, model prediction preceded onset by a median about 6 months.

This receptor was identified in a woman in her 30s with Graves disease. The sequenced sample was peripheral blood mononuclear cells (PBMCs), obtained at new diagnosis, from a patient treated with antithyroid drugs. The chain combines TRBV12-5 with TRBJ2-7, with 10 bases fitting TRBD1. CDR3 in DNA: TGTGCTAGTGGCCGGGACAGGGGAAGGTTAGGCTACGAGCAGTACTTC. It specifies CASGRDRGRLGYEQYF.